These 31 T cell receptor beta chains originate from one sample sequenced in a study of blood T cell repertoires in COVID-19. Sequencing used immunoSEQ multiplex PCR; TCRdb keeps in-frame clones, though not all of them. The sample records roughly 200,000 clones, about 88% being singletons. Source material: PBMCs or T cells enriched from blood (not recorded which). These receptors were collected from a woman aged 25 to 39 who had been exposed to COVID-19.

The chain combines TRBV19 with TRBJ2-1; 9 positions match TRBD2. The CDR3 sequence is 17 residues long. Per germline, CDR1 LNHDA and CDR2 SQIVND (reference sequence). The trim removed 3 bases at V and 6 bases at J, leaving 12 bases unmatched. The CDR3 nucleotides read TGTGCCAGTAGTATCCGGGAAAAAGCGGGGGGAGGCAATGAGCAGTTCTTC. The encoded protein is CASSIREKAGGGNEQFF.

The chain employs TRBV12-5 and TRBJ2-3; 12 positions match TRBD2. The germline gives CDR1 LGHNT, CDR2 FRNRAP. The J segment lost 2 bases and the V segment lost 4 bases, leaving 7 bases of the junction unmatched. This CDR3 contains 17 residues. CDR3 nucleotide sequence: TGTGCTAGTGGTTCGTCGACTAGCGGGGGCCACACAGATACGCAGTATTTT. It specifies CASGSSTSGGHTDTQYF. Filled out from reference TRBV12-5 and TRBJ2-3, the complete variable domain reads DARVTQTPRHKVTEMGQEVTMRCQPILGHNTVFWYRQTMMQGLELLAYFRNRAPLDDSGMPKDRFSAEMPDATLATLKIQPSEPRDSAVYFCASGSSTSGGHTDTQYFGPGTRLTVL.

V is TRBV10-2 and J is TRBJ1-1; TRBD1 aligns across 7 bases. V lost 6 bases to trimming and J lost 0 bases; unmatched junction nucleotides: 4. CDR3 length equals 14 residues. CDR1 WSHSY and CDR2 SAAADI come from the germline V gene. For the CDR3, the DNA is TGCGCCAGCAGGACAGGGTGGGTGAACACTGAAGCTTTCTTT. Translation gives CASRTGWVNTEAFF.

The J gene is TRBJ1-2, the V gene TRBV6-5; D remains unclear. The CDR3 covers 13 residues. V lost 7 bases to trimming and J lost 1 base, with 10 bases between them. The germline CDR1 and CDR2 sequences are MNHEY and SVGAGI. The CDR3: CASTPGSNYGYTF. CDR3 in DNA: TGTGCCAGCACCCCCGGTAGTAACTATGGCTACACCTTC.

The chain uses TRBV2 and TRBJ2-7; tentative D call: TRBD2 (5 bases). CDR1 and CDR2 (germline): SNHLY, FYNNEI. Trimming removed 9 bases at V and 0 bases at J, with 12 bases between. This CDR3 comprises 13 residues. CDR3 loop: CASIRESSYEQYF. CDR3 bases: TGTGCCAGTATCCGGGAAAGCTCCTACGAGCAGTACTTC.

The genes are TRBV28 and TRBJ1-1; 11 nucleotides line up with TRBD1. The CDR3 length is 16 residues. The germline V gene has CDR1 MDHEN and CDR2 SYDVKM. V shed 10 bases and J 5 bases; nucleotides not matched to a gene: 15. CDR3 region: CATHRTGGAWGTEAFF. In DNA, the CDR3 is TGTGCCACCCACAGGACAGGGGGCGCCTGGGGGACTGAAGCTTTCTTT.

The V and J genes are TRBV7-2 and TRBJ1-3; D might be TRBD1 (6 bases). V gave up 5 bases and J gave up 0 bases, with 11 bases separating them. The germline gives CDR1 SGHTA, CDR2 FQGNSA. CDR3 length equals 15 residues. This CDR3 is CASSPRTDSGNTIYF. The CDR3 DNA sequence: TGTGCCAGCAGCCCGCGGACAGACTCTGGAAACACCATATATTTT.

The sample holds one count of this clone. J is TRBJ2-7 and V is TRBV18; D is undetermined. Germline V gives CDR1 KGHSH, CDR2 LQKENI. V gave up 1 base and J gave up 3 bases, with 7 bases separating them. The CDR3 consists of 13 residues. The CDR3 loop is CASSPQPNYEQYF. The CDR3 DNA follows: TGTGCCAGCTCACCACAACCTAACTACGAGCAGTACTTC.

The chain links TRBV7-9 to TRBJ1-2; 8 bases are a match to TRBD1. Germline V gene sequence: CDR1 SEHNR, CDR2 FQNEAQ (reference sequence). The CDR3 is 13 amino acids. Trimming at V came to 5 bases and at J to 2 bases, leaving 1 base not matched to a gene. The CDR3: CASSQGANYGYTF. The CDR3, as DNA: TGTGCCAGCAGCCAGGGGGCCAACTATGGCTACACCTTC. The entire variable domain, with the rest obtained from reference TRBV7-9 and TRBJ1-2, is as follows: DTGVSQNPRHKITKRGQNVTFRCDPISEHNRLYWYRQTLGQGPEFLTYFQNEAQLEKSRLLSDRFSAERPKGSFSTLEIQRTEQGDSAMYLCASSQGANYGYTFGSGTRLTVV.

The CDR3 region is CASSSDPFDSLLFF. The CDR3 DNA is TGTGCCAGCAGCTCCGACCCATTTGACAGTCTCTTGTTTTTT. The V gene is TRBV5-6, the J gene TRBJ1-4, with D tentatively TRBD1 (5 bases). The germline V gene has CDR1 SGHDT and CDR2 YYEEEE. The CDR3 spans 14 residues. V was cut by 3 bases and J by 15 bases, with 21 bases left in between.

J is TRBJ1-2 and V is TRBV24-1; 11 bases fit TRBD1. CDR1 is KGHDR, CDR2 SFDVKD, per germline. CDR3 size: 15 residues. The ends lost 1 base at V and 7 bases at J; junction bases unmatched: 4. CDR3 coding DNA: TGTGCCACCAGTGATTTTAGGACAGGGGGCAGTGGCTACACCTTC. It translates to CATSDFRTGGSGYTF.

The chain has TRBV7-8 and TRBJ2-7, with 7 nucleotides matching TRBD1. CDR1 SGHVS and CDR2 FQNEAQ come from the germline V gene. Losses at the gene ends were 1 base for V and 3 bases for J; bases not matched to a gene: 9. This CDR3 is 16 amino acids long. CDR3 protein: CASSLEGAGGFYEQYF. CDR3 DNA: TGTGCCAGCAGCTTAGAGGGGGCTGGGGGATTCTACGAGCAGTACTTC.

The chain combines TRBV5-1 with TRBJ1-1, with 8 positions matching TRBD1. Germline V lookup: CDR1 SGHRS, CDR2 YFSETQ. With V trimmed by 4 bases and J by 3 bases, 11 bases remained unmatched. The CDR3 contains 16 residues. This CDR3 reads CASSNGQGGGYTEAFF. Here the CDR3 DNA reads TGCGCCAGCAGCAATGGACAGGGAGGGGGATACACTGAAGCTTTCTTT.

The genes are TRBV5-1 and TRBJ2-2; 7 bases align to TRBD1. The CDR3 totals 13 residues. Germline CDR1 reads SGHRS; CDR2 reads YFSETQ. With V trimmed by 1 base and J by 9 bases, 3 bases remained unmatched. The CDR3: CASSLTGVRELFF. DNA for the CDR3: TGCGCCAGCAGCTTGACAGGGGTCCGGGAGCTGTTTTTT.

V gene TRBV19 combines with J gene TRBJ1-6, with D hard to call. The germline CDR1 and CDR2 sequences are LNHDA and SQIVND (reference sequence). The CDR3 sequence is 14 residues long. V lost 6 bases and J lost 3, with 9 bases in between. The CDR3 loop is CASRPGSYNSPLHF. CDR3 DNA sequence: TGTGCCAGTAGACCCGGGAGCTATAATTCACCCCTCCACTTT.

The V and J genes are TRBV4-2 and TRBJ1-4; 7 nucleotides match TRBD1. From germline, CDR1 is LGHNA and CDR2 YNFKEQ. The CDR3 contains 15 residues. Losses at the gene ends were 2 bases for V and 5 bases for J; bases not matched to a gene: 5. The CDR3 here is CASSQPGQSNEKLFF. The CDR3 DNA is TGTGCCAGCAGCCAACCGGGACAGTCAAATGAAAAACTGTTTTTT.

V and J are TRBV10-3 and TRBJ1-2; 7 positions match TRBD1. Germline V gene data show CDR1 as ENHRY and CDR2 as SYGVKD. The CDR3 extends over 12 amino acids. Here the CDR3 reads CASGQPNYGYTF. The DNA of the CDR3 is TGTGCATCGGGACAGCCCAACTATGGCTACACCTTC.

V is TRBV15 and J is TRBJ2-7, with TRBD2 matching 16 bases. The CDR3 is made up of 19 amino acids. CDR1 is LNHNV, CDR2 YYDKDF, per germline (reference sequence). Germline trimming cut 1 base from V and 2 bases from J; bases unmatched to any gene: 8. Here the CDR3 reads CATSRGLGLAGGPTYEQYF. The DNA for the CDR3 is TGTGCCACCAGCAGAGGGTTGGGACTAGCGGGGGGGCCGACCTACGAGCAGTACTTC. The full variable domain, rest sourced from reference TRBV15 and TRBJ2-7, is DAMVIQNPRYQVTQFGKPVTLSCSQTLNHNVMYWYQQKSSQAPKLLFHYYDKDFNNEADTPDNFQSRRPNTSFCFLDIRSPGLGDTAMYLCATSRGLGLAGGPTYEQYFGPGTRLTVT.

V usage is TRBV4-1 and J usage is TRBJ2-1, with D possibly TRBD1 on 7 matching bases. V was shortened by 0 bases and J by 5 bases, with 14 bases between the two germline ends. Germline CDR1 and CDR2: MGHRA and YSYEKL. This CDR3 has 16 residues. This CDR3 reads CASSQEDRDWHNEQFF. The CDR3 nucleotides are TGCGCCAGCAGCCAAGAAGACAGGGACTGGCACAATGAGCAGTTCTTC.

The V gene is TRBV30, the J gene TRBJ2-7; 9 bases are shared with TRBD1. Germline CDR1 and CDR2: GTSNPN and SVGIG (reference sequence). CDR3 length: 12 residues. Trimming cost V 3 bases and J 3 bases; bases outside gene matches: 0. This chain's CDR3 is CAWRGQGYEQYF. The DNA for the CDR3 is TGTGCCTGGAGGGGACAGGGCTACGAGCAGTACTTC.

This rearrangement joins TRBV13 to TRBJ1-1, with 8 positions matching TRBD1. V shed 0 bases, J shed 4 bases, and the junction held 1 base outside the gene matches. This CDR3 spans 14 amino acids. Germline V CDR1 and CDR2: PRHDT, FYEKMQ (reference sequence). CDR3 coding DNA: TGTGCCAGCAGCTTAGGGGGACAGGCCACTGAAGCTTTCTTT. Translated: CASSLGGQATEAFF.

The rearrangement links TRBV30 to TRBJ1-1, with 7 bases identical to TRBD1. This CDR3 comprises 15 residues. The germline gives CDR1 GTSNPN, CDR2 SVGIG (reference sequence). J was trimmed by 0 bases and V by 0 bases; bases with no gene match: 4. Here the CDR3 reads CAWSVPQGVNTEAFF. The CDR3 nucleotides are TGTGCCTGGAGTGTACCCCAGGGGGTGAACACTGAAGCTTTCTTT.

The chain is built from TRBV5-8 and TRBJ2-1; possible D gene TRBD1, 5 bases. The germline V and J ends were trimmed by 3 bases and 0 bases, with 10 bases remaining between them. The CDR3 totals 15 residues. From germline, CDR1 is SGHTS and CDR2 YDEGEE. CDR3 coding DNA: TGTGCCAGCAGCTCCGACAGTGTCTCCTACAATGAGCAGTTCTTC. This translates into CASSSDSVSYNEQFF.

This chain uses TRBV4-2 with TRBJ1-6; D gene unclear. Germline V gives CDR1 LGHNA, CDR2 YNFKEQ. Trimming took 0 bases from V and 0 from J, leaving 12 bases between them. This CDR3 comprises 18 residues. This chain's CDR3 is CASSQDRTESSYNSPLHF. DNA for the CDR3: TGTGCCAGCAGCCAAGATCGAACGGAGAGCTCCTATAATTCACCCCTCCACTTT.

The chain is built from TRBV7-2 and TRBJ1-2; D is possibly TRBD1 (5 bases). Trimming took off 1 base at V and 4 bases at J, with 10 bases between the two ends. Per the germline V gene, CDR1 is SGHTA and CDR2 is FQGNSA. The CDR3 extends over 14 amino acids. The CDR3 DNA sequence: TGTGCCAGCAGCTTAGGTGCAGGGCCCTATGGCTACACCTTC. It translates to CASSLGAGPYGYTF.

V usage is TRBV29-1 and J usage is TRBJ1-1; D is perhaps TRBD1 (6 bases). The CDR3 spans 14 residues. V lost 4 bases to trimming and J lost 2 bases, with 14 bases between them. CDR1 is SQVTM, CDR2 ANQGSEA, per germline. CDR3 DNA sequence: TGCAGCGTTGGGTCAGGGGCAATAAACACTGAAGCTTTCTTT. Translated, it gives CSVGSGAINTEAFF. Full variable domain (remainder filled in from reference TRBV29-1 and TRBJ1-1): SAVISQKPSRDICQRGTSLTIQCQVDSQVTMMFWYRQQPGQSLTLIATANQGSEATYESGFVIDKFPISRPNLTFSTLTVSNMSPEDSSIYLCSVGSGAINTEAFFGQGTRLTVV.

The rearrangement joins TRBV30 to TRBJ1-1; D is perhaps TRBD1 (5 bases). The V gene's germline CDR1 is GTSNPN and CDR2 SVGIG (reference sequence). V lost 0 bases to trimming and J lost 4 bases, with 12 bases between them. The CDR3 runs to 14 residues. The CDR3 bases are TGTGCCTGGAGTGTGGCAGGGATATTCACTGAAGCTTTCTTT. Protein sequence: CAWSVAGIFTEAFF.

This clone was counted between two and nine times. The rearrangement links TRBV5-1 to TRBJ1-2; D is possibly TRBD1 (6 bases). V gave up 3 bases and J gave up 4 bases, with 7 bases separating them. This CDR3 has 12 amino acids. Germline V gives CDR1 SGHRS, CDR2 YFSETQ. The CDR3 sequence: CASSSQGYGYTF. CDR3 sequence (DNA): TGCGCCAGCAGCTCACAGGGCTATGGCTACACCTTC.

This chain connects TRBV2 to TRBJ1-2; D is possibly TRBD1 (5 bases). Germline CDR1 SNHLY, CDR2 FYNNEI. The CDR3 is 14 amino acids. V lost 7 bases and J lost 3, with 15 bases in between. CDR3 in amino acids: CASTDSPRDYGYTF. The CDR3 bases are TGTGCCAGCACCGACAGTCCAAGAGACTATGGCTACACCTTC.

Remarks on this clone: One end of the junction is discordant with germline, which a read error may explain. This chain links TRBV30 with TRBJ2-1; D gene ambiguous. The CDR3 runs 11 residues. Looked up from germline, CDR1 is GTSNPN and CDR2 is SVGIG (reference sequence). DNA of the CDR3: TGTGCCGGAGCCCCGGCCGGGTCTCCCATCTTC. Its protein product is CAGAPAGSPIF.

A word on this clone: Other DNA sequences in this specimen translate into the identical CDR3. The rearrangement joins TRBV19 to TRBJ1-2; D gene ambiguous. The CDR3 loop spans 13 amino acids. Germline CDR1 LNHDA, CDR2 SQIVND (reference sequence). The ends were cut back, 1 base at V and 2 bases at J, with 5 bases in the middle. The CDR3 nucleotides are TGTGCCAGTAGTATAGTGCGGAACTATGGCTACACCTTC. Encoded protein: CASSIVRNYGYTF.